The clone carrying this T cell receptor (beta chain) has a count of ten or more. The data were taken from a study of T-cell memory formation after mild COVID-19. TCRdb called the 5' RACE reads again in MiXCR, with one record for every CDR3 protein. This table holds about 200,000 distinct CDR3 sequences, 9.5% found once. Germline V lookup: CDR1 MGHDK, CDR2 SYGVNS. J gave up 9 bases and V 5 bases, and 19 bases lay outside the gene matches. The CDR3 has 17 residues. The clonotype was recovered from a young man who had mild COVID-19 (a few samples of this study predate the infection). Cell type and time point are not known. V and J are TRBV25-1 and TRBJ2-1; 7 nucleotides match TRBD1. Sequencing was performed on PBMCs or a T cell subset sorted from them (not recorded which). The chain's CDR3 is CASSRDRTISALPEQFF. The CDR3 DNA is TGTGCCAGCAGTCGGGACAGAACCATCTCGGCTCTCCCTGAGCAGTTCTTC.